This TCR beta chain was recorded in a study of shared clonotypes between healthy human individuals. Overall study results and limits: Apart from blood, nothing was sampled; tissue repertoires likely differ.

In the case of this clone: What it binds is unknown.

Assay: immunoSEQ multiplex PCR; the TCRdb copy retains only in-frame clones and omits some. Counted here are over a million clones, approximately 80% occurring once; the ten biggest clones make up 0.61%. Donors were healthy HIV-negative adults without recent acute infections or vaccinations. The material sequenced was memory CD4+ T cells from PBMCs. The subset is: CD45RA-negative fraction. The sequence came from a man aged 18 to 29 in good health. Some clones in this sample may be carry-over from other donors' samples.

CDR3 residues: CASSLGPAENYGYTF. The CDR3 nucleotides read TGTGCCAGCAGCTTAGGGCCAGCCGAGAACTATGGCTACACCTTC. This sequence joins TRBV7-2 and TRBJ1-2; D is uncertain. Trimming took 1 base from V and 2 from J, leaving 11 bases between them. CDR1 is SGHTA, CDR2 FQGNSA, per germline. The CDR3 sequence is 15 residues long.